This T cell receptor (beta chain) originates from a study of T cell clones after liver transplantation. Study summary: Samples came from ITN030ST, which attempted immunosuppression withdrawal within 2 years of liver transplantation. Study-level results: Low donor cell numbers restricted donor-reactive repertoire measurement in two subjects. Rather than being deleted, graft donor-reactive T cells may have moved into the graft.

Profiling relied on immunoSEQ multiplex PCR, and the TCRdb table lists in-frame clones only, not all of them. The sample contains 50,000 to 60,000 clones, about 73% of which appear only once. CD3+CD4+ and CD3+CD8+ cells were FACS-sorted from thawed unstimulated PBMCs. Comment on this clone: Its antigen is unidentified.

From germline, CDR1 is SGHAT and CDR2 FQNNGV. This CDR3 spans 14 amino acids. The V and J ends lost 0 bases and 6 bases respectively, with 12 bases between them. The chain links TRBV11-2 to TRBJ2-7, with D tentatively TRBD1 (6 bases). Specimen: CD4+ T cells from blood, collected at the approximately 15-month timepoint. This receptor was taken from a human patient who received a liver transplant. The T cells may partly be graft donor cells. Here the CDR3 reads CASSLDRGMGEQYF. The CDR3 DNA follows: TGTGCCAGCAGCTTAGACAGGGGAATGGGCGAGCAGTACTTC.